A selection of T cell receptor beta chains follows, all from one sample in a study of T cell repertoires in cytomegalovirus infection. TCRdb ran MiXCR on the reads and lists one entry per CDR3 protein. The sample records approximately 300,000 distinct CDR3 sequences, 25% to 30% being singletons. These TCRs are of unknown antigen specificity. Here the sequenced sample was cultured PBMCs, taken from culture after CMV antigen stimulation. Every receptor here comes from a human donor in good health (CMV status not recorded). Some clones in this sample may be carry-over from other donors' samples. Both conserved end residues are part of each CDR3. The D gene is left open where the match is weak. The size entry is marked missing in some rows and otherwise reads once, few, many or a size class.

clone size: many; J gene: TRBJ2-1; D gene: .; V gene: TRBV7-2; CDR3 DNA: TGTGCCAGCATTCCGGCGCAGGGCCACAATGAGCAGTTCTTC; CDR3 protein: CASIPAQGHNEQFF
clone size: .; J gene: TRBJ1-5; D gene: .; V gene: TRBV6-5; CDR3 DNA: TGTGCCAGCAGGCGACACCCGGGAGGTCAGCCCCAGCATTTT; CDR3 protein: CASRRHPGGQPQHF
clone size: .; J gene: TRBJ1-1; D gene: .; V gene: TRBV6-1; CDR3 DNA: TGTGCCAGCAGTGAAGCGCCGGGTCGGACTGAAGCTTTCTTT; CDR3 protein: CASSEAPGRTEAFF
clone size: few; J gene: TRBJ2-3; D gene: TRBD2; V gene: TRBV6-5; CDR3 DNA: TGTGCCAGCAGTTACGGTTTAGCGGGGGGCAGCACAGATACGCAGTATTTT; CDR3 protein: CASSYGLAGGSTDTQYF
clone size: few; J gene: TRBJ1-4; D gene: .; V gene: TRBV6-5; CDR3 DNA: TGTGCCACCTACGGTCGGGCAACTAATGAAAAACTGTTTTTT; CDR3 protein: CATYGRATNEKLFF
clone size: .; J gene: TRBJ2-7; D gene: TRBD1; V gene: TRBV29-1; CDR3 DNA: TGCAGCGTTGAGGGGACAGGGTACGAGCAGTACTTC; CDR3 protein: CSVEGTGYEQYF
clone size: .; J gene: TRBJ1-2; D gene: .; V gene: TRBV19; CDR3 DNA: TGTGCCAGTAGTATCCCGGTCCTACAGGGCTATGGCTACACCTTC; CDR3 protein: CASSIPVLQGYGYTF
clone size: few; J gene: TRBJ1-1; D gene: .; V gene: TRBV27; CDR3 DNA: TGTGCCAGCAGTTTGGCCTGGAACATGCCTAATACTTTCTTT; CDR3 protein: CASSLAWNMPNTFF
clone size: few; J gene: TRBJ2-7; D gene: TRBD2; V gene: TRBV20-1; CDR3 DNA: TGCAGTGCTAGAGGGGGCGGGAGGGTCGAGCAGTACTTC; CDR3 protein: CSARGGGRVEQYF
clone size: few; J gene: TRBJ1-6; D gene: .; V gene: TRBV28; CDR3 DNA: TGTGCCAGCAGTTTAGTCCGATTTAATTCACCCCTCCACTTT; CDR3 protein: CASSLVRFNSPLHF
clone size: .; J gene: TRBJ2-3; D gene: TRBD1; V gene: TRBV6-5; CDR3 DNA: TGTGCCAGCAGCCACAGACAGGGTAAAACAGATACGCAGTATTTT; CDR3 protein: CASSHRQGKTDTQYF
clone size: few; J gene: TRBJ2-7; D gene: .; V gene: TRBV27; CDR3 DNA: TGTGCCAGCACTCCCCGAGGGCGTACCTACGAGCAGTACTTC; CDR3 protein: CASTPRGRTYEQYF
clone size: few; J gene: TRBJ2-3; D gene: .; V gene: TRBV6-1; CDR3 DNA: TGTGCCAGCAGCCCCGACCCTTACATCGGCACAGATACGCAGTATTTT; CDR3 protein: CASSPDPYIGTDTQYF
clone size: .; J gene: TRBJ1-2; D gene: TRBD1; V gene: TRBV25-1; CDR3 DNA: TGTGCCAGCAGTGAATGGGACAGGGGTTCCTATGGCTACACCTTC; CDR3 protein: CASSEWDRGSYGYTF
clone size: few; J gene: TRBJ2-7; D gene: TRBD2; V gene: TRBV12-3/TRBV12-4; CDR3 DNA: TGTGCCAGCATCCCGACTAGCGGGGGGGCGGGCGAGCAGTACTTC; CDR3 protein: CASIPTSGGAGEQYF
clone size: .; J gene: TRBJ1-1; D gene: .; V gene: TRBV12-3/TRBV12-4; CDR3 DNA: TGTGCCAGCAGTTTTCTTGGGGAGGTGAGAAACACTGAAGCTTTCTTT; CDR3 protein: CASSFLGEVRNTEAFF
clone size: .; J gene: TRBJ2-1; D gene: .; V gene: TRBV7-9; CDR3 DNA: TGTGCCAGCAGCTTAGCGCCTGGCGGTACCCCTGTTGAGCAGTTCTTC; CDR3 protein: CASSLAPGGTPVEQFF
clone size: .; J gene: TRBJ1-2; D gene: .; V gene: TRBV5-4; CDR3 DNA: TGTGCCAGCAGCTTGGATGCAGGGTGCTACTATGGCTACACCTTC; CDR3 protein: CASSLDAGCYYGYTF
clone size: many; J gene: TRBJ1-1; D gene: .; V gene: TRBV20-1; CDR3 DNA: TGCAGTGCTGGGACGGATATGACGGCTTTCTTT; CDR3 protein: CSAGTDMTAFF
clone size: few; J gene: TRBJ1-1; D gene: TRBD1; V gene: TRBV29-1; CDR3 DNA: TGCAGCGTGGTACAGGGGGACACTGAAGCTTTCTTT; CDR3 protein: CSVVQGDTEAFF
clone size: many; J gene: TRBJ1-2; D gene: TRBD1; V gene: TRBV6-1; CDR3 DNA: TGTGCCAGCAGCCCAGGGACAGGGGAGGATGGCTACACCTTC; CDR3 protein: CASSPGTGEDGYTF
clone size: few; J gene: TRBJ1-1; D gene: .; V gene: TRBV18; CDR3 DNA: TGTGCCAGCTCTCTCCAGACAGTGAACACTGAAGCTTTCTTT; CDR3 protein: CASSLQTVNTEAFF
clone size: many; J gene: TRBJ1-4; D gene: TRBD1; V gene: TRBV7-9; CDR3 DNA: TGTGCCAGCAGCACCGCGACAGGGATAAGTTCCCACCTTAATGAAAAACTGTTTTTT; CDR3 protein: CASSTATGISSHLNEKLFF
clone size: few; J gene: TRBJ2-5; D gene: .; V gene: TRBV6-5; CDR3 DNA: TGTGCCAGCAGCCATTGGCGACTAGGGGGCGACGAGACCCAGTACTTC; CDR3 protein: CASSHWRLGGDETQYF
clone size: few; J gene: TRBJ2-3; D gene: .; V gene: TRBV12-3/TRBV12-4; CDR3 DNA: TGTGCCAGCACCTTTAGTTCAGGAGATACGCAGTATTTT; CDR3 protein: CASTFSSGDTQYF
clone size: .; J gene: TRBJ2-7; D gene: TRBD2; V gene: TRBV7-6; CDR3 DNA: TGTGCCAGCAGCTTATCCCCGGCTAGCGGGGGTTCTGCGCAGTACTTC; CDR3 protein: CASSLSPASGGSAQYF